This TCR beta chain was recovered during a study of response to subunit inactivated influenza vaccine. As to this clonotype: The antigen remains unidentified.

The CDR3 is 14 residues long. TCRdb analysed the RT-PCR reads with MiXCR anew, one entry per CDR3 protein. The sample lists more than 450,000 distinct CDR3 sequences, about 12% occurring once. General study findings and limits: Authors suggested seasonal influenza vaccinations each recruit few new T cells.

The specimen comprised PBMCs from blood, sampled on the day of vaccination. This TCR was sampled from a man aged 50-59 years who received an inactivated influenza vaccine. The chain recombines TRBV12-3 or TRBV12-4 with TRBJ2-2; D possibly corresponds to TRBD1 (5 bases). The CDR3 DNA reads TGTGCTAGTAGCAGTGGGGCGGACACCGGGGAGCTGTTTTTT. It codes for CASSSGADTGELFF.